These 9 T cell receptor beta chains were all obtained from the same sample, sequenced in a study of T cell repertoires in cytomegalovirus infection. These receptors' antigens are unknown. TCRdb passed the reads through MiXCR, listing each CDR3 protein once. The data contain about 270,000 distinct CDR3 sequences, less than 25% of them seen just once; the ten biggest clones take up under 25%. Sample: cultured PBMCs, taken from culture after CMV antigen stimulation. The receptor source for this set is a human donor in good health (CMV status not recorded). Some clones in this sample may be carry-over from other donors' samples.

The J gene is TRBJ1-5, the V gene TRBV7-2; 7 bases match TRBD1. The CDR3 is 15 residues long. V dropped 6 bases and J dropped 7; count of bases not matched to a gene: 12. The germline CDR1 and CDR2 sequences are SGHTA and FQGNSA. CDR3 in DNA: TGTGCCAGCAGTTCTGACAGGGCCGGCTTACAGCCCCAGCATTTT. It specifies CASSSDRAGLQPQHF.

This chain joins TRBV27 and TRBJ2-6; tentatively, D is TRBD1 or TRBD2 (5 bases each). Trimming took off 5 bases at V and 0 bases at J, with 20 bases between the two ends. Germline CDR1 is MNHEY and CDR2 is SMNVEV (reference sequence). CDR3 size: 19 residues. CDR3 in DNA: TGTGCCAGCAGTGCCCGGGACGGACGGCTTGGCTCTGGGGCCAACGTCCTGACTTTC. This gives the protein CASSARDGRLGSGANVLTF.

This clonotype was recorded many times. The chain uses TRBV7-2 and TRBJ1-5; D remains ambiguous. V was clipped by 1 base and J by 6 bases, with 4 bases between them. The CDR3 is 12 residues long. The germline gives CDR1 SGHTA, CDR2 FQGNSA. The CDR3 sequence is CASSLGLQPQHF. Here the CDR3 DNA reads TGTGCCAGCAGCTTAGGTCTTCAGCCCCAGCATTTT.

The chain joins TRBV27 to TRBJ1-5, with 9 bases fitting TRBD1. CDR1 is MNHEY, CDR2 SMNVEV, per germline (reference sequence). V was pared by 0 bases and J by 5 bases, with 5 bases of the junction left unmatched. CDR3 length: 16 amino acids. The CDR3 coding sequence is TGTGCCAGCAGTTTATCTTGGGACAGGGCATATCAGCCCCAGCATTTT. Amino acids: CASSLSWDRAYQPQHF.

The sample holds a few counts of this clonotype. The gene calls are TRBV28 and TRBJ2-1; 8 bases are a match to TRBD2. The CDR3 is 15 residues long. Per germline, CDR1 MDHEN and CDR2 SYDVKM. The V and J ends lost 6 bases and 8 bases, in that order; junction bases with no gene match: 12. DNA of the CDR3: TGTGCCAGCAGGGGAGCGGGAGTTGTCGGCGATGAGCAGTTCTTC. Protein sequence: CASRGAGVVGDEQFF.

The genes are TRBV7-9 and TRBJ2-3, with a weak D call TRBD2 (6 bases). This CDR3 comprises 17 residues. Trimming shortened V by 4 bases and J by 1 base, and 18 bases separated the two germline ends. Looked up from germline, CDR1 is SEHNR and CDR2 is FQNEAQ (reference sequence). CDR3 protein: CASSSLWGGIGTDTQYF. The CDR3 bases are TGTGCCAGCAGCTCCCTCTGGGGCGGGATCGGCACAGATACGCAGTATTTT.

The chain combines TRBV29-1 with TRBJ1-4, with 10 bases matching TRBD1. Germline V CDR1 and CDR2: SQVTM, ANQGSEA. The CDR3 is made up of 14 amino acids. Unmatched junction bases numbered 3, after V lost 0 bases and J lost 8 bases. The CDR3 nucleotides are TGCAGCGTTGAAGAAGGGACAGGGGAGGAAAAACTGTTTTTT. Its protein product is CSVEEGTGEEKLFF.

The sample holds many counts of this clonotype. The chain is built from TRBV11-2 and TRBJ1-1, with no clear D. V gave up 5 bases and J gave up 0 bases, with 13 bases separating them. CDR1 and CDR2 (germline): SGHAT, FQNNGV. The length of the CDR3 is 15 residues. The CDR3 region has the DNA TGTGCCAGCAGCCCCTCGTGGGCCATGAACACTGAAGCTTTCTTT. This codes for CASSPSWAMNTEAFF.

This chain links TRBV12-3 or TRBV12-4 with TRBJ2-2, with D tentatively TRBD1 or TRBD2 (5 bases each). Trimming took 1 base from V and 7 from J, leaving 10 bases between them. CDR3 length equals 14 residues. The CDR3, as DNA: TGTGCCAGCAGTTTAGTAGGAGGACACGGGGAGCTGTTTTTT. The encoded protein is CASSLVGGHGELFF.